Given below is one T cell receptor (beta chain) in context. Its antigen is as yet unknown. This CDR3 is built from 16 residues. Germline V gene data show CDR1 as SEHNR and CDR2 as FQNEAQ (reference sequence). V dropped 1 base and J dropped 2; count of bases not matched to a gene: 6. These data belong to a study of T cell responses to AZD1222 COVID-19 vaccine. Study at large: Second-dose recipients at about 4 or about 12 weeks were treated as one pooled group. Study-level points and caveats: Repertoires were sampled only after the peak T cell response. Spike-specific TCR breadth rose after two AZD1222 doses, and depth rose as well.

Profiling relied on immunoSEQ multiplex PCR, and the TCRdb table lists in-frame clones only, not all of them. Of about 88,000 clones in the sample, 85% to 90% were seen once. This chain uses TRBV7-9 with TRBJ2-3; TRBD1 matches 7 bases. The origin of this receptor is an adult in good health. The sequences come from peripheral blood, collected on day 0 of AZD1222 vaccination. CDR3 region: CASSLEGAHFTDTQYF. Written as DNA, the CDR3 is TGTGCCAGCAGCTTAGAGGGGGCGCATTTCACAGATACGCAGTATTTT.